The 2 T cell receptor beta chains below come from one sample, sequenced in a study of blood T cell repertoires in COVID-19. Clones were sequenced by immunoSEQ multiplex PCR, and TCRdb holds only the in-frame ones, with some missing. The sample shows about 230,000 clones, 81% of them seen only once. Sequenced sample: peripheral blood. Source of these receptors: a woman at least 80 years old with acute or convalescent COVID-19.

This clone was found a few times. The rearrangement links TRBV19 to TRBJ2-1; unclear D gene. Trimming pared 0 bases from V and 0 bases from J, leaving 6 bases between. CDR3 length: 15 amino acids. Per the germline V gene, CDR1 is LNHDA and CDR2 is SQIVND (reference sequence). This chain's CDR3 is CASSIEANSYNEQFF. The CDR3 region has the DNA TGTGCCAGTAGTATAGAAGCGAACTCCTACAATGAGCAGTTCTTC.

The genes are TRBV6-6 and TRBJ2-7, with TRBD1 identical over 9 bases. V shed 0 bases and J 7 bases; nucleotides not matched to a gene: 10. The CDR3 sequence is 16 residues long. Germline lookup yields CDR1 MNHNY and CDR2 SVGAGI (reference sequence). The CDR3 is CASSYSTGTGPGEQYF. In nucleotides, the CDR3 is TGTGCCAGCAGTTACTCTACCGGGACAGGGCCTGGGGAGCAGTACTTC.